The rows below give T cell receptor beta chains drawn from one sample of a study of monozygotic twins with inflammatory bowel disease. From the 5' RACE reads, TCRdb lists one entry per CDR3 protein and no DNA. Reported are approximately 200,000 distinct CDR3 sequences; the ten largest clones contain roughly 8%. Specimen: blood. These receptors were obtained from a human donor with ulcerative colitis or Crohn's disease, or a healthy co-twin of an affected twin (not recorded which). Each CDR3 is given with its conserved first and last residue.

v_call	j_call	cdr3_aa
TRBV7-2	TRBJ2-1	CASSRPPGVDEQFF
TRBV7-2	TRBJ1-1	CASSPTSDYTEAFF
TRBV20-1	TRBJ2-5	CSARTEEETQYF
TRBV19	TRBJ2-1	CASSPSGGYHNEQFF
TRBV18	TRBJ1-1	CASSPGEGNTEAFF
TRBV5-1	TRBJ2-1	CASSLAAGGPPYNEQFF
TRBV6-1	TRBJ2-1	CASSRTGLASYNEQFF
TRBV5-1	TRBJ2-3	CASSSRTSSDTQYF
TRBV7-2	TRBJ1-5	CASSPKFGGNQPQHF
TRBV6-5	TRBJ1-1	CASSSPLVTEAFF
TRBV2	TRBJ2-7	CASSEGRDILYEQYF
TRBV2	TRBJ1-5	CASSRDTGSGNQPQHF
TRBV18	TRBJ1-1	CASSGDLNTEAFF
TRBV5-8	TRBJ2-2	CASRKLGTANTGELFF
TRBV27	TRBJ1-5	CASTTGRQPQHF
TRBV9	TRBJ1-1	CASSVAALGTEPFF
TRBV4-2	TRBJ2-1	CASSQDQDPGFDEQFF
TRBV6-5	TRBJ2-7	CASSTKAGTYYPYEQYF
TRBV29-1	TRBJ1-1	CSVLQGWTEAFF
TRBV7-2	TRBJ2-1	CASSLAGERYNEQFF
TRBV9	TRBJ2-5	CASSVDWTGYAKYF
TRBV7-2	TRBJ2-4	CASRRASENIQYF
TRBV20-1	TRBJ2-7	CSADKPSGQFF
TRBV30	TRBJ1-2	CAWRRDWVYGYTF
TRBV7-2	TRBJ2-7	CASSLAAGELREQYF
TRBV20-1	TRBJ1-3	CSASEQGHSGNTIYF
TRBV14	TRBJ1-1	CASSQDEGWNTEAFF
TRBV19	TRBJ1-1	CASSISRAYTEAFF
TRBV9	TRBJ2-2	CASSARTGARELFF
TRBV5-1	TRBJ1-1	CASSQPGKSAEAFF
TRBV7-9	TRBJ1-1	CASSSPQGGTEAFF
TRBV29-1	TRBJ2-1	CSVEEIRQGNNEQFF
TRBV20-1	TRBJ2-3	CSGRLSTDTQYF
TRBV2	TRBJ1-1	CASSEFAGWMNTEAFF
TRBV20-1	TRBJ2-7	CSARRTSGRTSTYEQYF
TRBV4-3	TRBJ2-2	CASSQDLTGRNTGELFF
TRBV7-2	TRBJ2-1	CASSWTSGNNEQFF
TRBV29-1	TRBJ2-7	CSVTSAYEQYF
TRBV7-2	TRBJ1-6	CASSLGDSQNSPLHF
TRBV2	TRBJ2-7	CASRLAGLYEQYF
TRBV3-1	TRBJ2-7	CASSQDKGKEQYF
TRBV5-1	TRBJ1-3	CASKPGLIANTIYF
TRBV6-1	TRBJ2-2	CASARDRGDTGELFF
TRBV5-1	TRBJ2-1	CASSPGGGATSYNEQFF
TRBV4-2	TRBJ2-7	CASSQVGRAGVPHTYEQYF
TRBV5-1	TRBJ2-2	CASSGARNTGELFF
TRBV6-2/TRBV6-3	TRBJ2-1	CASSYPGQGQFF
TRBV7-2	TRBJ1-6	CASSLVRGQGTSPLHF
TRBV7-3	TRBJ2-3	CASSFAGGWEDTQYF
TRBV28	TRBJ2-1	CASSKGGVSSYNEQFF
TRBV25-1	TRBJ1-2	CASSATGTSGGYTF
TRBV11-2	TRBJ2-4	CASSLDAGGVGAKNIQYF
TRBV5-1	TRBJ2-7	CASSLDSGQLGEQYF
TRBV6-1	TRBJ1-2	CASSERQHYGYTF
TRBV29-1	TRBJ2-7	CSVWDRNSYEQYF
TRBV18	TRBJ1-1	CASSLRQGEHSEAFF
TRBV5-1	TRBJ2-1	CASSSSPGTTLNEQFF
TRBV15	TRBJ1-3	CATLTLQGWGNTIYF